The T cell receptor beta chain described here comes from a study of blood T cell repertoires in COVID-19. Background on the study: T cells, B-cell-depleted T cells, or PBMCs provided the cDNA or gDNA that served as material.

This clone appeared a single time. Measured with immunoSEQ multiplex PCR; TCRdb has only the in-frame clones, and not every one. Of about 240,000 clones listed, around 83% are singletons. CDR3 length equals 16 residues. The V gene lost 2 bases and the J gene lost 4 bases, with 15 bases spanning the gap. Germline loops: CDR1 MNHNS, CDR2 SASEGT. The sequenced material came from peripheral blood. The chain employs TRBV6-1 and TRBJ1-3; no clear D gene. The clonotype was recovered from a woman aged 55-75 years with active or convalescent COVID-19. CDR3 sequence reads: CASSELTAPGGNTIYF. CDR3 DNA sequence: TGTGCCAGCAGTGAATTGACCGCTCCGGGAGGAAACACCATATATTTT.